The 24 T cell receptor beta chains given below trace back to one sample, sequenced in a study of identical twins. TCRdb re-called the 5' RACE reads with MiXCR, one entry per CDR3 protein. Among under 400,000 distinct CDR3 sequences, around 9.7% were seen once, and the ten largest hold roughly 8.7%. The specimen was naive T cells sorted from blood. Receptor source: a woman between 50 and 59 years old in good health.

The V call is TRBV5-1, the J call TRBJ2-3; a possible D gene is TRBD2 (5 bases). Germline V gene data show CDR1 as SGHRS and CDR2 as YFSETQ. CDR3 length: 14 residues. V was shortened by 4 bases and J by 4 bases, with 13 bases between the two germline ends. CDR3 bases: TGCGCCAGCAGCAAATCTAGCCCGCCAGATACGCAGTATTTT. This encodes CASSKSSPPDTQYF.

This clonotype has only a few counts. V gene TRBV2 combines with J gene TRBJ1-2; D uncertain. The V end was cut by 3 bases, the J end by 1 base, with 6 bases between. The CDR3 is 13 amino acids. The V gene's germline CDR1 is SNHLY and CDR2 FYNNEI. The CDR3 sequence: CASSDEHNYGYTF. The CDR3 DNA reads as TGTGCCAGCAGTGACGAACATAACTATGGCTACACCTTC.

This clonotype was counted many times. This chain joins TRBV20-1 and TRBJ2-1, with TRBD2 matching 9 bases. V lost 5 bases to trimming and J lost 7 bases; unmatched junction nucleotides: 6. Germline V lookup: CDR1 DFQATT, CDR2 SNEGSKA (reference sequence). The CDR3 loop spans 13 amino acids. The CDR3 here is CSAGGRAGNEQFF. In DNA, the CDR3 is TGCAGTGCTGGCGGGAGGGCCGGGAATGAGCAGTTCTTC.

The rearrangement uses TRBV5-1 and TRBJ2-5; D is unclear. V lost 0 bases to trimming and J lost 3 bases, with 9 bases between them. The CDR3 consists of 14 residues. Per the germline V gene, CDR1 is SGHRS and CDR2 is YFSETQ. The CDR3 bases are TGCGCCAGCAGCTTGGCCGACTGGGAAGAGACCCAGTACTTC. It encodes CASSLADWEETQYF.

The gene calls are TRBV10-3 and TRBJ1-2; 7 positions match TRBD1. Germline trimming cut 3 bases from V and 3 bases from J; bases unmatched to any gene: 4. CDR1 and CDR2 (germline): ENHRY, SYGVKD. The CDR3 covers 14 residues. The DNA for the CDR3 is TGTGCCATCAGTGACGCAGGGGGGGACTATGGCTACACCTTC. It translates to CAISDAGGDYGYTF.

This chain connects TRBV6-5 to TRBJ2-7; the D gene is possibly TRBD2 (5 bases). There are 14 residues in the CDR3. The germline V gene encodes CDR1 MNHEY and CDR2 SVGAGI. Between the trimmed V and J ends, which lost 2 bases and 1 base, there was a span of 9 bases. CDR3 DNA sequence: TGTGCCAGCAGTTACGGTCGGGGATCCTACGAGCAGTACTTC. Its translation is CASSYGRGSYEQYF.

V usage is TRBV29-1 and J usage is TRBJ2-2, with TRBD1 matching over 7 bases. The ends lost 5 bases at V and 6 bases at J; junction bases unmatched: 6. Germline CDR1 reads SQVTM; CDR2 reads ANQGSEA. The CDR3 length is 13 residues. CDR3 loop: CSVTQTGSGELFF. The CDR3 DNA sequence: TGCAGCGTTACACAGACAGGGTCCGGGGAGCTGTTTTTT.

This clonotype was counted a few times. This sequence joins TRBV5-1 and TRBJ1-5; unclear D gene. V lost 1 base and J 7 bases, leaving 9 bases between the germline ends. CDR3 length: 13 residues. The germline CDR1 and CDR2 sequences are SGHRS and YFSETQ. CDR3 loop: CASSLNYGQPQHF. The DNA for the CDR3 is TGCGCCAGCAGCTTGAATTACGGCCAGCCCCAGCATTTT.

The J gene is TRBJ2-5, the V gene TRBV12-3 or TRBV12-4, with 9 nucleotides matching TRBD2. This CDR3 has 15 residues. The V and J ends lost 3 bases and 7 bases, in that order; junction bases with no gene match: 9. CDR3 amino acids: CASSFSAGGPGTQYF. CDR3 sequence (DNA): TGTGCCAGCAGTTTTTCTGCGGGAGGGCCGGGGACCCAGTACTTC.

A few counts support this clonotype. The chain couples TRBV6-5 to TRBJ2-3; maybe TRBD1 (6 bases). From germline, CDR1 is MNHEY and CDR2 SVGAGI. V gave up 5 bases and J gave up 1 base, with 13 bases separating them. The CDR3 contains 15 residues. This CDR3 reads CASSNRVSGTDTQYF. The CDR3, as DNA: TGTGCCAGCAGTAACAGGGTTTCGGGCACAGATACGCAGTATTTT.

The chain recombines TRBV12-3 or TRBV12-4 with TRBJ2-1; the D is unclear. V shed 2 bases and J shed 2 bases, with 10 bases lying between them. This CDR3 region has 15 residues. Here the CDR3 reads CASSLTQGPYNEQFF. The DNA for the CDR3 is TGTGCCAGCAGTTTAACGCAAGGACCCTACAATGAGCAGTTCTTC.

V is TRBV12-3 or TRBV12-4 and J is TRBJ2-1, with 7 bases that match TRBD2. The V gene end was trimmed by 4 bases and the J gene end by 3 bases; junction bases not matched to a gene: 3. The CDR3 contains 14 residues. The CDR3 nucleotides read TGTGCCAGCAGTTCACGGGAGGTCTACAATGAGCAGTTCTTC. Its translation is CASSSREVYNEQFF.

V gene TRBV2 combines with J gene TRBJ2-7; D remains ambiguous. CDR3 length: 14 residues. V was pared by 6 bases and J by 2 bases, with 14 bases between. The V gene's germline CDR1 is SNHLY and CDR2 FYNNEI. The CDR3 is CASSSTSMAYEQYF. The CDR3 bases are TGTGCCAGCAGCTCGACCAGTATGGCCTACGAGCAGTACTTC.

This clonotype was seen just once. The CDR3 protein is CASSLPRAGAGTDTQYF. Here the CDR3 DNA reads TGTGCCAGCAGCTTACCCCGGGCAGGCGCTGGCACAGATACGCAGTATTTT. The chain couples TRBV7-9 to TRBJ2-3; D is undetermined. The length of the CDR3 is 17 residues. CDR1 is SEHNR and CDR2 is FQNEAQ in the germline V gene (reference sequence). Trimming removed 2 bases from V and 1 base from J, with 16 bases in between.

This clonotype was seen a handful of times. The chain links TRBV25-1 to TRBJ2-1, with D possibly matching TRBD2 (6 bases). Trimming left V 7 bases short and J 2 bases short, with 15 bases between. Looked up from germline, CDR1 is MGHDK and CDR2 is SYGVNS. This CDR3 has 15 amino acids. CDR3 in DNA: TGTGCCAGCAAATCAGCGGGTCCCACCTACAATGAGCAGTTCTTC. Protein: CASKSAGPTYNEQFF.

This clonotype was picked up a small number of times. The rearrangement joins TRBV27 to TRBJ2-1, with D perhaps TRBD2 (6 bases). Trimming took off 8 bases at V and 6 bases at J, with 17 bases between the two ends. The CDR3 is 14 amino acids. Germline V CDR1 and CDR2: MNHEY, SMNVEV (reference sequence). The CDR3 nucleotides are TGTGCCAGCGGATACCGGGAGTACGCCAATGAGCAGTTCTTC. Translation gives CASGYREYANEQFF.

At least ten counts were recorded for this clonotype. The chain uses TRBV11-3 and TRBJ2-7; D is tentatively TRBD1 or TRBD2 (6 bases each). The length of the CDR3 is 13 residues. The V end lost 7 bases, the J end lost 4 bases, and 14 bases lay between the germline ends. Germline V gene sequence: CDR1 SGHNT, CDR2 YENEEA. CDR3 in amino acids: CASKGGPPYEQYF. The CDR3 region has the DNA TGTGCCAGCAAGGGGGGCCCCCCTTACGAGCAGTACTTC. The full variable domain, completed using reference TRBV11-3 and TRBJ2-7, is EAGVVQSPRYKIIEKKQPVAFWCNPISGHNTLYWYLQNLGQGPELLIRYENEEAVDDSQLPKDRFSAERLKGVDSTLKIQPAELGDSAVYLCASKGGPPYEQYFGPGTRLTVT.

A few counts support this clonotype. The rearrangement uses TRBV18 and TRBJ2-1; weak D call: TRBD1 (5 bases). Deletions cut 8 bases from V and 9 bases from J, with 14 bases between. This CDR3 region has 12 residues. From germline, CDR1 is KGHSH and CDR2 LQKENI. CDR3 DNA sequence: TGTGCCAGCCGGGCGGAAGGGGTTGAGCAGTTCTTC. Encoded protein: CASRAEGVEQFF. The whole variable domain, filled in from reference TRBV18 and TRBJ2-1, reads NAGVMQNPRHLVRRRGQEARLRCSPMKGHSHVYWYRQLPEEGLKFMVYLQKENIIDESGMPKERFSAEFPKEGPSILRIQQVVRGDSAAYFCASRAEGVEQFFGPGTRLTVL.

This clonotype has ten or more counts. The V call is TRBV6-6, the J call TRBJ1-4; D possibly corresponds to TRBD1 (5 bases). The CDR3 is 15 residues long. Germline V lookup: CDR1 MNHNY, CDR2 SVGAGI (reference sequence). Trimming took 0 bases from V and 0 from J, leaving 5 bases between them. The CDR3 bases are TGTGCCAGCAGTTACTCGACAGCAACTAATGAAAAACTGTTTTTT. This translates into CASSYSTATNEKLFF.

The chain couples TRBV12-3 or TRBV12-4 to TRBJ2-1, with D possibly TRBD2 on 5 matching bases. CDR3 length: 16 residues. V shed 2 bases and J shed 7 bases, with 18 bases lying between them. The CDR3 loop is CASSLPLSDSGNEQFF. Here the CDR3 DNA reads TGTGCCAGCAGTTTACCTCTTAGCGATTCAGGTAATGAGCAGTTCTTC.

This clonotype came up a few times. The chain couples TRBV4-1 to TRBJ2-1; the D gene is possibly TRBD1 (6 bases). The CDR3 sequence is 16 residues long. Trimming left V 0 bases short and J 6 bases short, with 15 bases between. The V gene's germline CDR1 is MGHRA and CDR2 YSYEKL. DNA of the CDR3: TGCGCCAGCAGCCAAGATCGACAGGTTTGGGCCAATGAGCAGTTCTTC. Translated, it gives CASSQDRQVWANEQFF.

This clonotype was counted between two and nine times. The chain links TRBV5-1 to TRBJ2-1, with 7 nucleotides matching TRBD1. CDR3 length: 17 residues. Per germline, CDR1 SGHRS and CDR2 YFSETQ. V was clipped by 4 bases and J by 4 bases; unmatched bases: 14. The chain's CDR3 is CASSPRQGTATYNEQFF. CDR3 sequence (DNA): TGCGCCAGCAGCCCACGACAGGGTACGGCGACTTACAATGAGCAGTTCTTC. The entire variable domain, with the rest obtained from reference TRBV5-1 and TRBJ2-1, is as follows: KAGVTQTPRYLIKTRGQQVTLSCSPISGHRSVSWYQQTPGQGLQFLFEYFSETQRNKGNFPGRFSGRQFSNSRSEMNVSTLELGDSALYLCASSPRQGTATYNEQFFGPGTRLTVL.

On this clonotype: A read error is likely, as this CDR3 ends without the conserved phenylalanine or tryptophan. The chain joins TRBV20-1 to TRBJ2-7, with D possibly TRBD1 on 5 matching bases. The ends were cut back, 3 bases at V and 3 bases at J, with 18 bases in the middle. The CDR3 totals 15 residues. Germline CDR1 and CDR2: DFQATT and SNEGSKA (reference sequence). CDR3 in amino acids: CSASWPQGYSYEQYY. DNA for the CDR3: TGCAGTGCTAGTTGGCCGCAGGGCTACAGCTACGAGCAGTACTAC.

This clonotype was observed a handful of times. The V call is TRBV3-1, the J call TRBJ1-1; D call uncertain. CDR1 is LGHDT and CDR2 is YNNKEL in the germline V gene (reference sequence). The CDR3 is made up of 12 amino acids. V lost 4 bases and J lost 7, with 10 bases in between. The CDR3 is CASSPGFGEAFF. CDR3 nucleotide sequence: TGTGCCAGCAGCCCGGGTTTCGGTGAAGCTTTCTTT.